The 3 T cell receptor beta chains below were found in one sample sequenced in a study of shared clonotypes between healthy human individuals. Repertoires were generated with immunoSEQ multiplex PCR, while TCRdb's copy carries only in-frame clones and drops some. The data show some 2,500,000 clones, roughly 92% seen once. Sequenced sample: naive CD4+ T cells from PBMCs. Subset here: CD45RA+ positively selected. All receptors derive from a man in his late teens or twenties in good health. Some clones in this sample may be carry-over from other donors' samples.

The gene calls are TRBV7-9 and TRBJ2-5; the match to TRBD2 covers 7 bases. CDR1 and CDR2 from the germline V gene are SEHNR and FQNEAQ (reference sequence). Trimming at V came to 5 bases and at J to 1 base, leaving 13 bases not matched to a gene. The CDR3 sequence is 17 residues long. The CDR3 is CASSPLREALFQETQYF. The DNA for the CDR3 is TGTGCCAGCAGCCCCCTCCGGGAGGCCCTATTCCAAGAGACCCAGTACTTC.

J is TRBJ2-1 and V is TRBV18, with TRBD2 as a possible D gene (5 bases). This CDR3 is built from 14 residues. Trimming shortened V by 3 bases and J by 10 bases, and 16 bases separated the two germline ends. CDR1 is KGHSH, CDR2 LQKENI, per germline. The CDR3 region has the DNA TGTGCCAGCTCACCGGCGGACTTCGGAGTGGAGCAGTTCTTC. Residues: CASSPADFGVEQFF.

V usage is TRBV15 and J usage is TRBJ1-5; D gene uncertain. The germline V and J ends were trimmed by 5 bases and 4 bases, with 21 bases remaining between them. Germline V lookup: CDR1 LNHNV, CDR2 YYDKDF (reference sequence). The CDR3 runs to 17 residues. This chain's CDR3 is CATSGPWSESLNQPQHF. CDR3 DNA: TGTGCCACCAGCGGCCCTTGGTCCGAGTCCTTAAATCAGCCCCAGCATTTT.